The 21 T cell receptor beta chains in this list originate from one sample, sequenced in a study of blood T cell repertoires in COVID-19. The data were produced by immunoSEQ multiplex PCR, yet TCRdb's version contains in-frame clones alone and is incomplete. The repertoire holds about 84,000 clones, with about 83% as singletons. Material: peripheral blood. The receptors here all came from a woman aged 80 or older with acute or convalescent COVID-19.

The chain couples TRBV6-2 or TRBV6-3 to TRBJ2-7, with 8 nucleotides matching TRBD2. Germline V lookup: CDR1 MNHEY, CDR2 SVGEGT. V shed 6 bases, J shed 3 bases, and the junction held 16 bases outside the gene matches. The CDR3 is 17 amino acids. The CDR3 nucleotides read TGTGCCAGCAGCCAGGGTCTAGTCCGGGAGGGCCACTACGAGCAGTACTTC. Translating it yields CASSQGLVREGHYEQYF.

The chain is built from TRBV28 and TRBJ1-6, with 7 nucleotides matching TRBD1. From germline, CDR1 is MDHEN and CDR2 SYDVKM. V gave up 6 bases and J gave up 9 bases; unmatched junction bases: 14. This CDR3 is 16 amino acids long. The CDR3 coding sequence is TGTGCCAGCAGCCCCTGGCAGGGGGAATTAAGTTCACCCCTCCACTTT. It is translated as CASSPWQGELSSPLHF.

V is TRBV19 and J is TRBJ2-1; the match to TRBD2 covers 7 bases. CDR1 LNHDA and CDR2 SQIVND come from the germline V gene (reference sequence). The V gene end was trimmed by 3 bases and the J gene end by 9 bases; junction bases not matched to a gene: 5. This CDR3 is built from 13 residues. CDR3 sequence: CASSIPWGGEQFF. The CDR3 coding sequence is TGTGCCAGTAGTATCCCGTGGGGGGGTGAGCAGTTCTTC.

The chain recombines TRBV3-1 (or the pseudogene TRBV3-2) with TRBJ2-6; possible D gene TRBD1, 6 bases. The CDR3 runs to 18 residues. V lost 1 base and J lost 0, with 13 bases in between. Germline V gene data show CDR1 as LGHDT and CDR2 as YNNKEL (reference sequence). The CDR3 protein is CASSQGTGWGSGANVLTF. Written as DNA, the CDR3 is TGTGCCAGCAGCCAAGGCACAGGGTGGGGCTCTGGGGCCAACGTCCTGACTTTC.

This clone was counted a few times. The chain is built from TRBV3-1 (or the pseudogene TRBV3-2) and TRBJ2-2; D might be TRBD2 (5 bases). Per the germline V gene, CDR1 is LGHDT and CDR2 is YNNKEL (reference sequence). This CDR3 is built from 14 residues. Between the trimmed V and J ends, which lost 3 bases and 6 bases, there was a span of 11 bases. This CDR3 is CASSHFRDSGELFF. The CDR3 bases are TGTGCCAGCAGCCATTTCCGGGATTCCGGGGAGCTGTTTTTT.

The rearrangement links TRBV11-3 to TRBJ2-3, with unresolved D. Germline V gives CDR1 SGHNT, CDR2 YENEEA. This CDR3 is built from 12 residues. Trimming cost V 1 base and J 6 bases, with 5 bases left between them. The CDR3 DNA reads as TGTGCCAGCAGCTTAGGTCGGGATACGCAGTATTTT. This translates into CASSLGRDTQYF.

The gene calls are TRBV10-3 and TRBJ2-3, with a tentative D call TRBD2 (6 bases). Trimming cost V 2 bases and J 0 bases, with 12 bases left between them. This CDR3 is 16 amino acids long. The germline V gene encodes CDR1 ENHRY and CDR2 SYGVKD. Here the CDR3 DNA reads TGTGCCATCAGTGAGGGGGTAGCGGCTAGCACAGATACGCAGTATTTT. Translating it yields CAISEGVAASTDTQYF.

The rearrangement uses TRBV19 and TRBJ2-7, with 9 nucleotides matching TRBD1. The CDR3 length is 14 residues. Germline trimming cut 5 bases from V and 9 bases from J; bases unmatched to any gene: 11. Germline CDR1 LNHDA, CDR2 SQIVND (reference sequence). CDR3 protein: CASSGTGGQSGQYF. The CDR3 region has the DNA TGTGCCAGTAGTGGAACAGGGGGCCAATCTGGGCAGTACTTC.

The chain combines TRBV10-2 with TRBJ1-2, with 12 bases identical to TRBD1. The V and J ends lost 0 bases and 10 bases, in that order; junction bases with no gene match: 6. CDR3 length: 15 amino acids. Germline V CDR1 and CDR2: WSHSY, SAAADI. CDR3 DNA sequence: TGCGCCAGCAGTGAGTCGAAGGGACAGGGGGCCGTCTACACCTTC. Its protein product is CASSESKGQGAVYTF.

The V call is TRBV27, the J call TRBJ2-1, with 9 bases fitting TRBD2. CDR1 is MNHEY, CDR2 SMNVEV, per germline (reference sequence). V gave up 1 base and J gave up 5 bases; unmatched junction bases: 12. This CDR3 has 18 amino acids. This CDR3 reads CASSLYYIAGVGDNEQFF. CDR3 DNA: TGTGCCAGCAGTTTATATTACATAGCGGGAGTGGGCGACAATGAGCAGTTCTTC.

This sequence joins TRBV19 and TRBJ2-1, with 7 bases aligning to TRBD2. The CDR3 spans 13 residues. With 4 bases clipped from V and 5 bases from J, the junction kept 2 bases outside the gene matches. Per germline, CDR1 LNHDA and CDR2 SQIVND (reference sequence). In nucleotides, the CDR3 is TGTGCCAGTAGTAGGAGCGGGAACAATGAGCAGTTCTTC. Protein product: CASSRSGNNEQFF.

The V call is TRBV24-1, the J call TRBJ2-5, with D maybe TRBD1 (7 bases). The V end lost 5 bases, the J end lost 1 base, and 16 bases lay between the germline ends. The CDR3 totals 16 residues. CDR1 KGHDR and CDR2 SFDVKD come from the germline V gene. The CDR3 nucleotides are TGTGCCACCAGTGGACAGGGAGGCCAGACCCAAGAGACCCAGTACTTC. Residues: CATSGQGGQTQETQYF.

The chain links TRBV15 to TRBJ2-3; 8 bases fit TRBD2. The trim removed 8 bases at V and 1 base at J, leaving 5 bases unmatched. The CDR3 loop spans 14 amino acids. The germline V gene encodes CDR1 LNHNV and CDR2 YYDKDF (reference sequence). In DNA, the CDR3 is TGTGCCACCGGTAGCGGGATGGGCACAGATACGCAGTATTTT. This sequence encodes CATGSGMGTDTQYF. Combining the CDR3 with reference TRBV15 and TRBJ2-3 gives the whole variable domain DAMVIQNPRYQVTQFGKPVTLSCSQTLNHNVMYWYQQKSSQAPKLLFHYYDKDFNNEADTPDNFQSRRPNTSFCFLDIRSPGLGDTAMYLCATGSGMGTDTQYFGPGTRLTVL.

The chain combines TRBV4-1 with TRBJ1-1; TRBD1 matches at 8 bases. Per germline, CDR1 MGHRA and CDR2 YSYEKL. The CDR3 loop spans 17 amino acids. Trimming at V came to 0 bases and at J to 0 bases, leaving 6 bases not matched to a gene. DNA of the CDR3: TGCGCCAGCAGCCAAGATCCGGGACAGGCCATGAACACTGAAGCTTTCTTT. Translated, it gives CASSQDPGQAMNTEAFF.

As DNA, the CDR3 is TGTGCCAGCAGCTTAGGGCCCGGGGGAAGCAATCAGCCCCAGCATTTT. Translated: CASSLGPGGSNQPQHF. This chain uses TRBV7-6 with TRBJ1-5; a weak D match, TRBD1 (5 bases). The CDR3 extends over 16 amino acids. V was trimmed by 1 base and J by 1 base, leaving 11 bases between them. Looked up from germline, CDR1 is SGHVS and CDR2 is FNYEAQ.

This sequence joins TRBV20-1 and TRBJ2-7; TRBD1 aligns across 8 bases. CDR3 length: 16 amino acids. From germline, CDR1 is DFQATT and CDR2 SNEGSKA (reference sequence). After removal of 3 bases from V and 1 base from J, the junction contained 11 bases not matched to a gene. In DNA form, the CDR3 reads TGCAGTGCTAGTCGGGTATCGGGACAGGTTTCCTACGAGCAGTACTTC. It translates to CSASRVSGQVSYEQYF.

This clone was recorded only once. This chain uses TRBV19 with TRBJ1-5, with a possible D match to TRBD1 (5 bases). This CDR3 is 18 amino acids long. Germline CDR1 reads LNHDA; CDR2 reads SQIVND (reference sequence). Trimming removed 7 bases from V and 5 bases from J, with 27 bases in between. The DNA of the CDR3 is TGTGCCAGTAATGATGCCCCATTATGGCAGGGCGGGGATCAGCCCCAGCATTTT. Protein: CASNDAPLWQGGDQPQHF. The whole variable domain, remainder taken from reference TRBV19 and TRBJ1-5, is DGGITQSPKYLFRKEGQNVTLSCEQNLNHDAMYWYRQDPGQGLRLIYYSQIVNDFQKGDIAEGYSVSREKKESFPLTVTSAQKNPTAFYLCASNDAPLWQGGDQPQHFGDGTRLSIL.

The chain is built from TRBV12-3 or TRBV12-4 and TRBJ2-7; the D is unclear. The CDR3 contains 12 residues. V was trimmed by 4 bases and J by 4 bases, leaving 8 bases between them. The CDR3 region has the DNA TGTGCCAGCAGTTCCTTAAAATACGAGCAGTACTTC. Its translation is CASSSLKYEQYF.

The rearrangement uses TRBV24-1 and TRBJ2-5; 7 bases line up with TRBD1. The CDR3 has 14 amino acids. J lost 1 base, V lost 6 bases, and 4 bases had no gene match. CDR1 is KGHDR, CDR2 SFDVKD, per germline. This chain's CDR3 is CATSPRQGQETQYF. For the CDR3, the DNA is TGTGCCACCAGTCCCCGACAGGGCCAAGAGACCCAGTACTTC.

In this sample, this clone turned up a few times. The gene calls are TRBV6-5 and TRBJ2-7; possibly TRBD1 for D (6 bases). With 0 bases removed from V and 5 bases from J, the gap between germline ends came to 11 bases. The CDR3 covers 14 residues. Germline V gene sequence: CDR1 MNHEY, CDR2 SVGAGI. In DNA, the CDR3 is TGTGCCAGCAGTTACTCGGGTACAGGGAACGAGCAGTACTTC. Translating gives CASSYSGTGNEQYF.

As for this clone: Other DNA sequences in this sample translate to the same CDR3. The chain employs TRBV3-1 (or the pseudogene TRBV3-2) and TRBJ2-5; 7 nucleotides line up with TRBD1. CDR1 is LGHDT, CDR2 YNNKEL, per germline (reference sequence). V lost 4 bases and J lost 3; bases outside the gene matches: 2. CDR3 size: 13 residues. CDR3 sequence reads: CASSRQGEETQYF. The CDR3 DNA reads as TGTGCCAGCAGCCGCCAGGGGGAAGAGACCCAGTACTTC.